Given below is one T cell receptor (beta chain) in context. This sample is part of a study of blood T cell repertoires in COVID-19. Study-level background: Material from acute and convalescent COVID-19 was sourced from the United States, Italy and Spain. The cDNA or gDNA used as material had been derived from T cells, B-cell-depleted T cells, or PBMCs.

How the authors handled the data: Reference gene primer amplification in the assay estimated nucleated cell counts. The protocol was immunoSEQ multiplex PCR, while the TCRdb copy is restricted to in-frame clones and leaves out a portion. The V and J calls and the clone size are those of that table, but D and trimming were determined from the DNA. The sample carries 200,000 to 250,000 clones, roughly 86% recorded once. This CDR3 is 12 amino acids long. Trimming shortened V by 6 bases and J by 4 bases, and 7 bases separated the two germline ends. Germline CDR1 MNHEY, CDR2 SVGEGT. The source material was peripheral blood. The V and J genes are TRBV6-2 or TRBV6-3 and TRBJ1-5; D is uncertain. The TCR originated in a woman in her twenties or thirties who had recovered from COVID-19. The CDR3 DNA reads as TGTGCCAGCAGCCGTCCTAATCAGCCCCAGCATTTT. Encoded protein: CASSRPNQPQHF.